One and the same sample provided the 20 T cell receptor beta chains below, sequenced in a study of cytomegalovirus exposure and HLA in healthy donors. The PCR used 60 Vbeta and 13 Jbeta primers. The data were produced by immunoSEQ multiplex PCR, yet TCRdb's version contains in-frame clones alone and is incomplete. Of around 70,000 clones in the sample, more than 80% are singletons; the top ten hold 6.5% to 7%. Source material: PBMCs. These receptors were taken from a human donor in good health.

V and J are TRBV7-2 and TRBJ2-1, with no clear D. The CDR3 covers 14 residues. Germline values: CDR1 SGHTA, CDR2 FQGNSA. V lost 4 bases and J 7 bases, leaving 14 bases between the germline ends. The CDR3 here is CASSSMVARNEQFF. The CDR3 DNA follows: TGTGCCAGCAGCTCCATGGTAGCCCGAAATGAGCAGTTCTTC.

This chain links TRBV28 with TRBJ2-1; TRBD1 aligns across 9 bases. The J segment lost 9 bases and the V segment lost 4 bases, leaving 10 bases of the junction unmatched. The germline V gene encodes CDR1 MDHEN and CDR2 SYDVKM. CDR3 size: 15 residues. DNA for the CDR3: TGTGCCAGCAGTTCCCGGGACAGGGCATCAGTTGAGCAGTTCTTC. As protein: CASSSRDRASVEQFF.

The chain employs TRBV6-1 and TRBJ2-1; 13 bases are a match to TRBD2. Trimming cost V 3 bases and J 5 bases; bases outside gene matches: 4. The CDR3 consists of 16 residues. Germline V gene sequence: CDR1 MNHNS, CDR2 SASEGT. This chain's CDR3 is CASSETSGGFDNEQFF. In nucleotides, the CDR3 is TGTGCCAGCAGTGAGACTAGCGGGGGGTTCGACAATGAGCAGTTCTTC.

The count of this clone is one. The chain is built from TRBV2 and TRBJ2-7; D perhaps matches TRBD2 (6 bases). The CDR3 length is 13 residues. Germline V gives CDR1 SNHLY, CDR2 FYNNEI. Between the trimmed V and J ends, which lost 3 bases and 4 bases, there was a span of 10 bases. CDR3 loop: CASSEGGRYEQYF. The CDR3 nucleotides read TGTGCCAGCAGTGAGGGAGGTCGATACGAGCAGTACTTC. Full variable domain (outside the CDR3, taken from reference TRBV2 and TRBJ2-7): EPEVTQTPSHQVTQMGQEVILRCVPISNHLYFYWYRQILGQKVEFLVSFYNNEISEKSEIFDDQFSVERPDGSNFTLKIRSTKLEDSAMYFCASSEGGRYEQYFGPGTRLTVT.

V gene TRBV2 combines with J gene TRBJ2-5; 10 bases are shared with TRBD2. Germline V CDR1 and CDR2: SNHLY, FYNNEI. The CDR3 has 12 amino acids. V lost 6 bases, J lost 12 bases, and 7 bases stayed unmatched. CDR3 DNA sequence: TGTGCCAGCAGATCTCTAGCGGGGGCGAAGTACTTC. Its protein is CASRSLAGAKYF.

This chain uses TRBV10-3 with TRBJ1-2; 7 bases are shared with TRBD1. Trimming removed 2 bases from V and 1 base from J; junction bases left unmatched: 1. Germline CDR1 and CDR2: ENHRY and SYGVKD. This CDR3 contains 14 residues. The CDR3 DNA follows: TGTGCCATCAGTGAGCAGGGGGTTAACTATGGCTACACCTTC. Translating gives CAISEQGVNYGYTF.

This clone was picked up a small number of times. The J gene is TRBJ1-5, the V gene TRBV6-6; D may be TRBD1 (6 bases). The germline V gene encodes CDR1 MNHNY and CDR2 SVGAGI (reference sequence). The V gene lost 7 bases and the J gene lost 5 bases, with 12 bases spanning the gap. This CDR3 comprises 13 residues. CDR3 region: CASTLQGDQPQHF. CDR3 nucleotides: TGTGCCAGCACTTTACAGGGAGATCAGCCCCAGCATTTT.

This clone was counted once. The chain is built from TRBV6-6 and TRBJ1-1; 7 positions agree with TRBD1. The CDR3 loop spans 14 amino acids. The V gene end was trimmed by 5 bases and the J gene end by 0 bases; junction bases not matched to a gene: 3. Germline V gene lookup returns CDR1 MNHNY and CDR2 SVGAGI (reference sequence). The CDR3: CASSPGQMNTEAFF. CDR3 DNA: TGTGCCAGCAGTCCGGGACAGATGAACACTGAAGCTTTCTTT.

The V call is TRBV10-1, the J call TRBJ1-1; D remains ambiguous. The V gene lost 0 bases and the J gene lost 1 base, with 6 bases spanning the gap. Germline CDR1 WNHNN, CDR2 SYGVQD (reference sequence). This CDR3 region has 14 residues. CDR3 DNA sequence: TGCGCCAGCAGTGAGTCGATACAGAACACTGAAGCTTTCTTT. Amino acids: CASSESIQNTEAFF.

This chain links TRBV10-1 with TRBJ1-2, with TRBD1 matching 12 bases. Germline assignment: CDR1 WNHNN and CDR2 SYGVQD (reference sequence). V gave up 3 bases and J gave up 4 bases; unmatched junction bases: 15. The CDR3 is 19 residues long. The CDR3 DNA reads TGCGCCAGCAGTGAAGCTGCTGCTCAACCGGGACAGGGGGCCTATGGCTACACCTTC. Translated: CASSEAAAQPGQGAYGYTF.

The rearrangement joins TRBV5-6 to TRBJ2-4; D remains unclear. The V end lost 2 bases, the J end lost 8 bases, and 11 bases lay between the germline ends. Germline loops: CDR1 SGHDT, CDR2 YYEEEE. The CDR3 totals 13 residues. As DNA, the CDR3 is TGTGCCAGCAGCTTTTCCGCGGCGGACATTCAGTACTTC. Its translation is CASSFSAADIQYF.

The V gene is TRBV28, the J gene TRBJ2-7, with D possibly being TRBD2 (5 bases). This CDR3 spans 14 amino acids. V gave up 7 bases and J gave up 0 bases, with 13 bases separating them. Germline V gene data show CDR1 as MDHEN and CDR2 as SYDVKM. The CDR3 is CASTREGISYEQYF. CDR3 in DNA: TGTGCCAGCACCCGAGAGGGCATCTCCTACGAGCAGTACTTC.

In DNA, the CDR3 is TGTGCCAGTAGTAGGGGGACAGCTCGGAACACTGAAGCTTTCTTT. This codes for CASSRGTARNTEAFF. The chain has TRBV19 and TRBJ1-1; 7 bases line up with TRBD1. The CDR3 is 15 residues long. After removal of 4 bases from V and 1 base from J, the junction contained 6 bases not matched to a gene. CDR1 is LNHDA, CDR2 SQIVND, per germline (reference sequence).

The DNA of the CDR3 is TGTGCCAGCACCCCACCGGGACTAGCGTCCTACGAGCAGTACTTC. Protein sequence: CASTPPGLASYEQYF. This chain joins TRBV28 and TRBJ2-7, with 10 bases fitting TRBD2. CDR1 is MDHEN, CDR2 SYDVKM, per germline. With V trimmed by 7 bases and J by 1 base, 7 bases remained unmatched. The CDR3 length is 15 residues.

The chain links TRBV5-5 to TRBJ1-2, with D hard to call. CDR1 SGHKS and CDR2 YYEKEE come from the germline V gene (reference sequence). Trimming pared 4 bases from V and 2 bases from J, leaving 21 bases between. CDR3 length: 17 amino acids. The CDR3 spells CASSRPETAARNYGYTF. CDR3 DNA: TGTGCCAGCAGCCGCCCTGAAACGGCGGCGAGGAACTATGGCTACACCTTC. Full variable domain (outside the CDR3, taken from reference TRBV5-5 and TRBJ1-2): DAGVTQSPTHLIKTRGQQVTLRCSPISGHKSVSWYQQVLGQGPQFIFQYYEKEERGRGNFPDRFSARQFPNYSSELNVNALLLGDSALYLCASSRPETAARNYGYTFGSGTRLTVV.

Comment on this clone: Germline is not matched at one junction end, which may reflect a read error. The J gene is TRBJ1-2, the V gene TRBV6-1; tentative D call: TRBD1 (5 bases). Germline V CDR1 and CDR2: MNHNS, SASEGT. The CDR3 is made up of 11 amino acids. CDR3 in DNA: TGTGCCAGCAGTACTTATTGGGGCTACCCCTTC. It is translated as CASSTYWGYPF.

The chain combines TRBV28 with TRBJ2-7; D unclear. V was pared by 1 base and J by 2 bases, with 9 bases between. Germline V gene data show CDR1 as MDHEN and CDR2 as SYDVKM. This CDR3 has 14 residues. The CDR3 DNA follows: TGTGCCAGCAGTTTATTCCCCCGTCCCTACGAGCAGTACTTC. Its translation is CASSLFPRPYEQYF.

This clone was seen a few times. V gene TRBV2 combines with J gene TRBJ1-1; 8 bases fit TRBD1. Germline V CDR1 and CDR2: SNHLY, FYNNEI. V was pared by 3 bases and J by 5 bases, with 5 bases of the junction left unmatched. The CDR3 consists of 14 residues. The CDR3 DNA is TGTGCCAGCAGTGATAGACAGGGGAATACTGAAGCTTTCTTT. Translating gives CASSDRQGNTEAFF.

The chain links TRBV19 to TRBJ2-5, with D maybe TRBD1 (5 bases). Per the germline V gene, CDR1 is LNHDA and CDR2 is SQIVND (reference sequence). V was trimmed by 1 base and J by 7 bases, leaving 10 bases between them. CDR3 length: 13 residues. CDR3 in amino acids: CASSIGQGVTQYF. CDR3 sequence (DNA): TGTGCCAGTAGTATAGGGCAGGGTGTGACCCAGTACTTC.

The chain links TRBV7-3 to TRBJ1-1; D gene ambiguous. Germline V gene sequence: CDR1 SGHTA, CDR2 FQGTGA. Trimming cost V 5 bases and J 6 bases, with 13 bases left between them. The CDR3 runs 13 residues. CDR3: CASSPAAGPEAFF. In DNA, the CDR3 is TGTGCCAGCAGCCCGGCGGCGGGCCCTGAAGCTTTCTTT.